These T cell receptor beta chains were read from a single sample in a study of blood T cell repertoires in COVID-19. Libraries were prepared by immunoSEQ multiplex PCR; TCRdb keeps only in-frame clonotypes and omits some of them. The sample carries roughly 300,000 clones, 83% recorded once. Source material: peripheral blood. The receptors originated from a woman in her forties or fifties who had recovered from COVID-19. The CDR3 runs from the conserved cysteine through the conserved F or W. D genes are given only for firm matches. The size entry is marked missing in some rows and otherwise reads once, few, many or a size class.

TRBD1	TRBV6-6	TRBJ2-3	NA	TGTGCCACAGACACAGGGGGCGGTTTCTCAGATACGCAGTATTTT	CATDTGGGFSDTQYF
TRBD2	TRBV29-1	TRBJ2-3	NA	TGCAGCGTTAGAAGGACTAGCGGCACAGATACGCAGTATTTT	CSVRRTSGTDTQYF
NA	TRBV24-1	TRBJ1-4	NA	TGTGCCACCAGTCAGGGTGGGAACCCAACTAATGAAAAACTGTTTTTT	CATSQGGNPTNEKLFF
TRBD2	TRBV4-3	TRBJ2-5	NA	TGCGCCAGCAGCTCCCGACTAGCGGGGGCCGAACAAGAGACCCAGTACTTC	CASSSRLAGAEQETQYF
NA	TRBV27	TRBJ1-2	NA	TGTGCCAGCAGTTTTGGACAAGCTAACTATGGCTACACCTTC	CASSFGQANYGYTF
NA	TRBV27	TRBJ2-7	few	TGTGCCAGCATTACGAGCGGTTATCCCTACGAGCAGTACTTC	CASITSGYPYEQYF
NA	TRBV27	TRBJ1-5	once	TGTGCCAGCAGTTTCGGGGTTGTGGGCAATCAGCCCCAGCATTTT	CASSFGVVGNQPQHF
TRBD1	TRBV24-1	TRBJ2-7	once	TGTGCCACCAGTGAATCCGGGACAGGGAGCTCCTACGAGCAGTACTTC	CATSESGTGSSYEQYF
NA	TRBV12-3/TRBV12-4	TRBJ2-5	NA	TGTGCCAGCAGTTTCGGTGAGACCCAGTACTTC	CASSFGETQYF
TRBD2	TRBV25-1	TRBJ2-1	once	TGTGCCAGCTTGTGGAGCGGGGGAGGCAGGGGTGAGCAGTTCTTC	CASLWSGGGRGEQFF
TRBD1	TRBV7-2	TRBJ2-4	NA	TGTGCCAGCAGCTTAAGCTACTCAGGGACAGGTCCAAACATTCAGTACTTC	CASSLSYSGTGPNIQYF
NA	TRBV5-5	TRBJ2-1	once	TGTGCCAGCAGCTTGGTACCCCAGACAGCTTCATCCTACAATGAGCAGTTCTTC	CASSLVPQTASSYNEQFF
TRBD1	TRBV2	TRBJ1-5	once	TGTGCCAGCAGTCCACAGGGGGCAGGTCAGCCCCAGCATTTT	CASSPQGAGQPQHF
TRBD1	TRBV28	TRBJ1-5	NA	TGTGCCAGCCGGCACGGGGACAGGGGGGTTCAGCCCCAGCATTTT	CASRHGDRGVQPQHF
TRBD2	TRBV13	TRBJ2-1	few	TGTGCCAGCAGCGGGTTGACTAGCGGGGGGTATCACAATGAGCAGTTCTTC	CASSGLTSGGYHNEQFF
TRBD1	TRBV18	TRBJ2-7	NA	TGTGCCAGCTCACCTACGGGACAGGGATACGAGCAGTACTTC	CASSPTGQGYEQYF
TRBD1	TRBV4-2	TRBJ1-3	NA	TGTGCCAGCAGCCTATCCGGACAGGGAGGTGGAAACACCATATATTTT	CASSLSGQGGGNTIYF
NA	TRBV6-1	TRBJ2-3	NA	TGTGCCAGCAGTGAAGCTGGACTAGATACGCAGTATTTT	CASSEAGLDTQYF
NA	TRBV19	TRBJ1-2	NA	TGTGCCAGTAGTATTTCTTTGGCAGGGAACTATGGCTACACCTTC	CASSISLAGNYGYTF
NA	TRBV3-1/TRBV3-2	TRBJ1-1	once	TGTGCCAGCAGCCAAGATCGCGGAGGCGAAAAGCTTGGAGGTCGGAACACTGAAGCTTTCTTT	CASSQDRGGEKLGGRNTEAFF
NA	TRBV5-8	TRBJ2-7	NA	TGTGCCAGCAGCCCGAGCCGGGAGTCCTACGAGCAGTACTTC	CASSPSRESYEQYF
NA	TRBV5-4	TRBJ2-2	NA	TGTGCCAGCAGCTTGACGGCAGGGCGCACCGGGGAGCTGTTTTTT	CASSLTAGRTGELFF
NA	TRBV7-2	TRBJ1-2	few	TGTGCCAGCAGCTTAGGGGTGACAGCCTTAAACTATGGCTACACCTTC	CASSLGVTALNYGYTF
TRBD1	TRBV6-5	TRBJ1-6	NA	TGTGCCAGCAGTTATTGGGACAGGGCTGATTCACCCCTCCACTTT	CASSYWDRADSPLHF
TRBD2	TRBV6-1	TRBJ2-1	once	TGTGCCAGCAGTGAGGCCATAGCGGGAGCCACTTACAATGAGCAGTTCTTC	CASSEAIAGATYNEQFF